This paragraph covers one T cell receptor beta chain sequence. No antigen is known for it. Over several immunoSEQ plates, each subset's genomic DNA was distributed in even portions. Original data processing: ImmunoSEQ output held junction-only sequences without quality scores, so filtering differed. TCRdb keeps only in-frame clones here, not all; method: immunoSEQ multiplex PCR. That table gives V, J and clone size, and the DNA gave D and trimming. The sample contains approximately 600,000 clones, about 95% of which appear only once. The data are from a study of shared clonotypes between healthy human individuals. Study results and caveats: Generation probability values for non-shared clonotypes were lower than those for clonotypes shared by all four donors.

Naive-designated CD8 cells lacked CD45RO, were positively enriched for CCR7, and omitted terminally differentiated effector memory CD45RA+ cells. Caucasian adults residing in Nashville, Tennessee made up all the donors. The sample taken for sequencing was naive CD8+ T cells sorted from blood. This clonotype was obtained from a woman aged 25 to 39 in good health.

DNA for the CDR3: TGTGCCAGCCGACCGTCTGCGGGATATGGCTACACCTTC. It codes for CASRPSAGYGYTF. The chain is built from TRBV25-1 and TRBJ1-2, with D unresolved. With 8 bases removed from V and 5 bases from J, the gap between germline ends came to 15 bases. This CDR3 region has 13 residues. Germline V lookup: CDR1 MGHDK, CDR2 SYGVNS.